This note documents a single T cell receptor beta chain sequence. The source of the sample is a study of blood T cells in healthy people across ages. Then a second PCR, running about 6 to 11 cycles, was carried out with a sample-barcoded 5' primer and a J-beta primer mix. From the 5' RACE reads, TCRdb called clonotypes with MiXCR, one entry per CDR3 protein. Of 1.5 million to 2 million distinct CDR3 sequences listed, about 50% are singletons. Total RNA extraction produced at least 5.5 micrograms (per sample) for the study. This receptor was obtained from a middle-aged woman in good health. Source material: blood.

CDR3 nucleotide sequence: TGTGCCAGCAGTTCCGCGGACAGCCCGCACTACGAGCAGTACTTC. Translated: CASSSADSPHYEQYF. The chain joins TRBV6-5 to TRBJ2-7, with TRBD1 as a possible D gene (6 bases). Germline V gene data show CDR1 as MNHEY and CDR2 as SVGAGI. CDR3 length: 15 residues. V shed 4 bases and J shed 3 bases, with 16 bases lying between them.